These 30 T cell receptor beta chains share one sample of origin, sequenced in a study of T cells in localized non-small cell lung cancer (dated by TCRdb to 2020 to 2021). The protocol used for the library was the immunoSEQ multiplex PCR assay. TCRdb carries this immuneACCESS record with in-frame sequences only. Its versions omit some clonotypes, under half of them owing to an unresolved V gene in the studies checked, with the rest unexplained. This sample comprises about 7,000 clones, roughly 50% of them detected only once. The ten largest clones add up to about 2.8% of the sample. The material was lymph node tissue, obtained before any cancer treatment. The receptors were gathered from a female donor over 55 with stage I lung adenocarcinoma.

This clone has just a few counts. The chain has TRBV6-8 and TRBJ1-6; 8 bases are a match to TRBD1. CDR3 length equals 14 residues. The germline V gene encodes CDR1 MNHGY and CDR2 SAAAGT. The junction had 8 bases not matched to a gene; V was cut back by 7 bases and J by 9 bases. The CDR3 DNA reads TGTGCCAGCACCTTTAGACAGGGGAGTTCACCCCTCCACTTT. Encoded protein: CASTFRQGSSPLHF.

The CDR3 reads CASSLGTNPYEQYF. The CDR3, as DNA: TGCGCCAGCAGCTTGGGAACCAATCCCTACGAGCAGTACTTC. The J gene is TRBJ2-7, the V gene TRBV5-1; D is uncertain. CDR1 SGHRS and CDR2 YFSETQ come from the germline V gene. The CDR3 sequence is 14 residues long. Trimming removed 0 bases at V and 2 bases at J, with 9 bases between.

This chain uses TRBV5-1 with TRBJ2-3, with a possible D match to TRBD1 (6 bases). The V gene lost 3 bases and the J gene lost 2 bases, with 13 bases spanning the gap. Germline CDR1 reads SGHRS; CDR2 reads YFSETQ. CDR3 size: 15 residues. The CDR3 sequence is CASSWTGTTTDTQYF. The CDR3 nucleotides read TGCGCCAGCAGCTGGACCGGGACAACCACAGATACGCAGTATTTT.

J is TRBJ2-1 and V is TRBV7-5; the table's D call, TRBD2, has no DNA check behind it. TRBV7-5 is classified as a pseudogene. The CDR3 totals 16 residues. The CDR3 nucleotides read TGTGCCAGCAGCTTAGCTGCGGGGGGCGTGTACAATGAGCAGTTCTTC. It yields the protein CASSLAAGGVYNEQFF.

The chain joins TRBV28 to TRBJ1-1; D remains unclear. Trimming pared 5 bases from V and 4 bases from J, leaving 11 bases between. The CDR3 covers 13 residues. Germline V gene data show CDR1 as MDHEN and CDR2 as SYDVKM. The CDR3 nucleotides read TGTGCCAGCAGTCGCCAGGCTCGCACTGAAGCTTTCTTT. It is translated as CASSRQARTEAFF. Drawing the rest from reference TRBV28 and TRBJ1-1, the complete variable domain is DVKVTQSSRYLVKRTGEKVFLECVQDMDHENMFWYRQDPGLGLRLIYFSYDVKMKEKGDIPEGYSVSREKKERFSLILESASTNQTSMYLCASSRQARTEAFFGQGTRLTVV.

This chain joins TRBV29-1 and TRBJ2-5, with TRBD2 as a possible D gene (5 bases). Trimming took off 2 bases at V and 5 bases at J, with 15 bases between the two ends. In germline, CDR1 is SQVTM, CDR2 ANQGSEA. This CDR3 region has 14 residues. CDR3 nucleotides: TGCAGCGTTGAACGGGAAGGTCGGTGGGAGACCCAGTACTTC. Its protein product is CSVEREGRWETQYF.

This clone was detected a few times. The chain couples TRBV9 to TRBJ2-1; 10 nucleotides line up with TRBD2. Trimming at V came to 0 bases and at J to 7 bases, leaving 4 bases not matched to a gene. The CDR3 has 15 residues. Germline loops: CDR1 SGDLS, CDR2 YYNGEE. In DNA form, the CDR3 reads TGTGCCAGCAGCGTAGCTAGCGGGAGTACAAATGAGCAGTTCTTC. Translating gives CASSVASGSTNEQFF.

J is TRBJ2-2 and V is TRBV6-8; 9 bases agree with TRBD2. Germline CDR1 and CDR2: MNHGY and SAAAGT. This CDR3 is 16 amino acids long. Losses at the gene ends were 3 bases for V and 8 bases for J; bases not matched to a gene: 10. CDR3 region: CASSYSLAGPAGELFF. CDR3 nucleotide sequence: TGTGCCAGCAGTTATTCCCTAGCGGGACCGGCGGGGGAGCTGTTTTTT.

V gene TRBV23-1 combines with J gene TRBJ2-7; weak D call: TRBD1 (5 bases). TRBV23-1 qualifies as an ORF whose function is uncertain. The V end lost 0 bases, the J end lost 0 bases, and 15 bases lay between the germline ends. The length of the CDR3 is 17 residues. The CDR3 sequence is CASSQSQTGPSSYEQYF. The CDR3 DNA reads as TGCGCCAGCAGTCAATCACAAACAGGACCCAGCTCCTACGAGCAGTACTTC.

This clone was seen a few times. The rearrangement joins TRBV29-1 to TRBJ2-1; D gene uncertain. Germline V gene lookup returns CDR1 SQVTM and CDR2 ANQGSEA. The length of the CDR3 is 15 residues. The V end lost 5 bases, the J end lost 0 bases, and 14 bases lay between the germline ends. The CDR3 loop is CSVSPGGSSYNEQFF. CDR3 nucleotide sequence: TGCAGCGTTTCCCCTGGCGGTAGCTCCTACAATGAGCAGTTCTTC.

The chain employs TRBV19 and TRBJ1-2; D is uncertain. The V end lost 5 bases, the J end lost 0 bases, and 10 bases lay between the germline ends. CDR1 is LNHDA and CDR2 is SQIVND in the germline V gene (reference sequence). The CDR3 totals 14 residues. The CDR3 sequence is CASSLGEANYGYTF. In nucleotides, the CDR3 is TGTGCCAGTAGTTTAGGTGAAGCTAACTATGGCTACACCTTC.

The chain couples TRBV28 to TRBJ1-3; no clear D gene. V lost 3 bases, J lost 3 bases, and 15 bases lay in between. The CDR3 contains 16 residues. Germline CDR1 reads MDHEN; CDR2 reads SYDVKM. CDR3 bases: TGTGCCAGCAGTTTGCCTGGCTTCCCCTTTGGAAACACCATATATTTT. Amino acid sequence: CASSLPGFPFGNTIYF.

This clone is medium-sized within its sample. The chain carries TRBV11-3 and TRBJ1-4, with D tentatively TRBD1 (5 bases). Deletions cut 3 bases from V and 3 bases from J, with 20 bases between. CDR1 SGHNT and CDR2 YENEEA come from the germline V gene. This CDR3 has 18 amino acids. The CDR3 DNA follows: TGTGCCAGCAGCTTCGCACCGGCGACGGGGCCTGCTAATGAAAAACTGTTTTTT. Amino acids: CASSFAPATGPANEKLFF.

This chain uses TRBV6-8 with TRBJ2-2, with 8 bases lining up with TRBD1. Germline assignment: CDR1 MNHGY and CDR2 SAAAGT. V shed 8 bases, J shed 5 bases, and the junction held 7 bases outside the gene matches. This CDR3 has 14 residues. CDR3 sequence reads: CASGQTGDTGELFF. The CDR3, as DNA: TGTGCCAGCGGACAGACAGGGGATACCGGGGAGCTGTTTTTT.

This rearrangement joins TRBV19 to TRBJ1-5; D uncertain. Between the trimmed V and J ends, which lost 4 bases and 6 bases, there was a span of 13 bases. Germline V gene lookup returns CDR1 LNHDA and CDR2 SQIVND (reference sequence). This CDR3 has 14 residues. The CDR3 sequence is CASSTRRGRQPQHF. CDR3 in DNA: TGTGCCAGTAGTACGCGACGAGGGCGTCAGCCCCAGCATTTT.

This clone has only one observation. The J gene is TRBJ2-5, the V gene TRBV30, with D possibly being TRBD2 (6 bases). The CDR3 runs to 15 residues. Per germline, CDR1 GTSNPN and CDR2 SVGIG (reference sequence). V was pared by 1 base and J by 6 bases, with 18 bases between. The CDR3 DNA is TGTGCCTGGAGTGGAGGGCAGGGAGGTACGAAGACCCAGTACTTC. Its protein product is CAWSGGQGGTKTQYF. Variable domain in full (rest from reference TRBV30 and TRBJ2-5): SQTIHQWPATLVQPVGSPLSLECTVEGTSNPNLYWYRQAAGRGLQLLFYSVGIGQISSEVPQNLSASRPQDRQFILSSKKLLLSDSGFYLCAWSGGQGGTKTQYFGPGTRLLVL.

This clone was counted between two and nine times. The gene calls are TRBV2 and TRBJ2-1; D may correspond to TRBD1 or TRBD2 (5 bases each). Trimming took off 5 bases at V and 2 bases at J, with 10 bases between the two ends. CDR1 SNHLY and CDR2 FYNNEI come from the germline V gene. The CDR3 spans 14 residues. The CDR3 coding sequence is TGTGCCAGCAGTCAGCGGACAACCTACAATGAGCAGTTCTTC. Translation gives CASSQRTTYNEQFF.

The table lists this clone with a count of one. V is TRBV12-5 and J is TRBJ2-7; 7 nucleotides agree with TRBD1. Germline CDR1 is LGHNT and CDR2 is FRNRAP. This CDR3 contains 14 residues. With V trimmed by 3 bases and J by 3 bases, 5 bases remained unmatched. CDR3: CASGFPDRVYEQYF. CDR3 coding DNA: TGTGCTAGTGGTTTCCCCGACAGGGTCTACGAGCAGTACTTC.

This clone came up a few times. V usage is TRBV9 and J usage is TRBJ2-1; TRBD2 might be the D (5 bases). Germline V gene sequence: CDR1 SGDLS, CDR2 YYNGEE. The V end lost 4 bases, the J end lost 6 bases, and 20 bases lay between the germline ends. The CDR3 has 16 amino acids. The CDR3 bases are TGTGCCAGCAGCCAAGAGGCGGGCAGTGGGTCCAATGAGCAGTTCTTC. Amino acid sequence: CASSQEAGSGSNEQFF.

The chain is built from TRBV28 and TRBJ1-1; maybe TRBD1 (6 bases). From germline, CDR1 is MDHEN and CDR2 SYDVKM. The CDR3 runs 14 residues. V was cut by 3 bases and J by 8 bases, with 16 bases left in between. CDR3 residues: CASSLTGTPEEAFF. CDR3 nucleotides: TGTGCCAGCAGTTTGACAGGAACCCCAGAGGAAGCTTTCTTT.

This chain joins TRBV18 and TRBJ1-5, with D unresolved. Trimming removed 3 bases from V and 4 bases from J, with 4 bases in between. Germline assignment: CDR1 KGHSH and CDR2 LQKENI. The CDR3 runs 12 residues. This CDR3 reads CASSPGNQPQHF. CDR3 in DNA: TGTGCCAGCTCACCCGGGAATCAGCCCCAGCATTTT.

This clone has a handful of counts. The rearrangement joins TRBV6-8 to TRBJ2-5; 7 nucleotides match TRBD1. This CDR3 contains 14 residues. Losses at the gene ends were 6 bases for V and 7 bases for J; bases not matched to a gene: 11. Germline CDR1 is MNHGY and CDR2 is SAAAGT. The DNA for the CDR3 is TGTGCCAGCAGCCTGCACCCGGGACAGCGGACCCAGTACTTC. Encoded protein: CASSLHPGQRTQYF.

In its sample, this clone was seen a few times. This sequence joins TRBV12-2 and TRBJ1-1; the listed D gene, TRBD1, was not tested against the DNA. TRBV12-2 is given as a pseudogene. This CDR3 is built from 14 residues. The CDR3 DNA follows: TGTGCCACCGCCCCAGGACAGAAGAACACTGAAGCTTTCTTT. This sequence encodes CATAPGQKNTEAFF.

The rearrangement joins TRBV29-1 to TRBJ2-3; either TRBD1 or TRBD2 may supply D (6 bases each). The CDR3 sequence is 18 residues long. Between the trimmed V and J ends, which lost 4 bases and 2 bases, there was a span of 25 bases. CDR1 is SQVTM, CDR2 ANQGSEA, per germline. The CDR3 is CSVVGIWGAPQDTDTQYF. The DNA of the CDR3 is TGCAGCGTTGTGGGCATTTGGGGGGCGCCCCAAGACACAGATACGCAGTATTTT.

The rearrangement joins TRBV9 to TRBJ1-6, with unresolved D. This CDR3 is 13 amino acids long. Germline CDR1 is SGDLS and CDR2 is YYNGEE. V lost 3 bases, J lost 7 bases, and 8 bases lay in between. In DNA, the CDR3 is TGTGCCAGCAGCGAAACGGGGAATTCACCCCTCCACTTT. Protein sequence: CASSETGNSPLHF.

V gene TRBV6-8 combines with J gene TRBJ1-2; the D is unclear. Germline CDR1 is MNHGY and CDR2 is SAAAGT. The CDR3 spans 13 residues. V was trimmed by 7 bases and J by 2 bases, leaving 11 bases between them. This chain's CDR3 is CASKSLGNYGYTF. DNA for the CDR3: TGTGCCAGCAAAAGTCTGGGGAACTATGGCTACACCTTC.

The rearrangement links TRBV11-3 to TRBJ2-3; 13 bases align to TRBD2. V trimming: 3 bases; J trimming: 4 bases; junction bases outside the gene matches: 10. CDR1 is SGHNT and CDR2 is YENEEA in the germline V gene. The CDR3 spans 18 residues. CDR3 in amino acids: CASSFTSGGASHADTQYF. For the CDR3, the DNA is TGTGCCAGCAGCTTTACTAGCGGGGGGGCGTCCCATGCAGATACGCAGTATTTT. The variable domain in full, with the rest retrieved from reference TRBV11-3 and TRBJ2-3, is EAGVVQSPRYKIIEKKQPVAFWCNPISGHNTLYWYLQNLGQGPELLIRYENEEAVDDSQLPKDRFSAERLKGVDSTLKIQPAELGDSAVYLCASSFTSGGASHADTQYFGPGTRLTVL.

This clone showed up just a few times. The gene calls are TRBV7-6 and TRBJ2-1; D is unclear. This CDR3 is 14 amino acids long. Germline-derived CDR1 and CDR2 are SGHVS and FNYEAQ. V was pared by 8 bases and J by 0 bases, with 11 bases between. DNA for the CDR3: TGTGCCAGCGGAAAGGTGAGCTCCTACAATGAGCAGTTCTTC. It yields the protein CASGKVSSYNEQFF. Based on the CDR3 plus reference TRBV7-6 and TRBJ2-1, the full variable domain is GAGVSQSPRYKVTKRGQDVALRCDPISGHVSLYWYRQALGQGPEFLTYFNYEAQQDKSGLPNDRFSAERPEGSISTLTIQRTEQRDSAMYRCASGKVSSYNEQFFGPGTRLTVL.

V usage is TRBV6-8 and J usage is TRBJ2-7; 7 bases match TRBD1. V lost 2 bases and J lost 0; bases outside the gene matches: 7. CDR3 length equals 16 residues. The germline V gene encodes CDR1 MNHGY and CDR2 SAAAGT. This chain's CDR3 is CASSYGTAVSSYEQYF. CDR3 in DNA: TGTGCCAGCAGTTACGGGACAGCCGTGAGCTCCTACGAGCAGTACTTC.

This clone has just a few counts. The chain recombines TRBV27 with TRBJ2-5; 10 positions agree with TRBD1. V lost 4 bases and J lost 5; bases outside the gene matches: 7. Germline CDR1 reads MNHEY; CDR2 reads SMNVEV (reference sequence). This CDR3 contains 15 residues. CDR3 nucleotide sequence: TGTGCCAGCAGTTCCCGACAGGGGGCCGGGGAGACCCAGTACTTC. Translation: CASSSRQGAGETQYF.